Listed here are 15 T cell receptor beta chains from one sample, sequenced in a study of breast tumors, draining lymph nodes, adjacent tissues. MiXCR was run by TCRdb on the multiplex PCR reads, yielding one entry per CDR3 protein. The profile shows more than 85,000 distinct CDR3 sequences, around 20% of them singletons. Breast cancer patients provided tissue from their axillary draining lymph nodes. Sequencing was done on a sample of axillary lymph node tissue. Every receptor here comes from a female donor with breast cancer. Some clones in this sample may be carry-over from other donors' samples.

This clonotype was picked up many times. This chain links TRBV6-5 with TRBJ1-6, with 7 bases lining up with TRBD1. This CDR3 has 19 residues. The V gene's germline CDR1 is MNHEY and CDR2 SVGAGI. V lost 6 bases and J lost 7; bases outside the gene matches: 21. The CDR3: CASSKGALLITQLNSPLHF. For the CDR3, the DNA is TGTGCCAGCAGCAAGGGGGCTCTACTCATCACCCAGCTAAATTCACCCCTCCACTTT.

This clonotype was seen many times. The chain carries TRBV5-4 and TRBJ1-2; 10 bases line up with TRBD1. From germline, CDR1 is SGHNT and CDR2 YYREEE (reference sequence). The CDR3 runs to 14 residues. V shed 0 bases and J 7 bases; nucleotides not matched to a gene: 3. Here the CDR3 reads CASSLGQGAGGYTF. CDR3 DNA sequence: TGTGCCAGCAGCTTGGGACAGGGGGCAGGTGGCTACACCTTC.

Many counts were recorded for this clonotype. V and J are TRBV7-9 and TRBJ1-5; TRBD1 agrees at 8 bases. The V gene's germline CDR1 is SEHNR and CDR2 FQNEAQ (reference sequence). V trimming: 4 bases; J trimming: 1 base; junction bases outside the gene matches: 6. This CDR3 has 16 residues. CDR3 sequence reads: CASSSTQGVSNQPQHF. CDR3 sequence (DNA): TGTGCCAGCAGCTCCACACAGGGGGTGAGCAATCAGCCCCAGCATTTT.

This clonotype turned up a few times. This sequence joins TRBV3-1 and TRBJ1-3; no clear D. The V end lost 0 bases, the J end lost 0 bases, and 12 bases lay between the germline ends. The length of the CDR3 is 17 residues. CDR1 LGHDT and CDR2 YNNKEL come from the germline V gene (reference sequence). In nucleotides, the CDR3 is TGTGCCAGCAGCCAAGACCGAGGGATGTTCTCTGGAAACACCATATATTTT. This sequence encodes CASSQDRGMFSGNTIYF.

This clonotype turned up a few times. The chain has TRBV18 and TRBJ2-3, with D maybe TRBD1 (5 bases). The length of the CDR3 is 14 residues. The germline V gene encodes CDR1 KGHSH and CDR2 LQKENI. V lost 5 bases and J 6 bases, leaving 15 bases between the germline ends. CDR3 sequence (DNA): TGTGCCAGCTCAAATCACCAGGCAGGGGATACGCAGTATTTT. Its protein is CASSNHQAGDTQYF.

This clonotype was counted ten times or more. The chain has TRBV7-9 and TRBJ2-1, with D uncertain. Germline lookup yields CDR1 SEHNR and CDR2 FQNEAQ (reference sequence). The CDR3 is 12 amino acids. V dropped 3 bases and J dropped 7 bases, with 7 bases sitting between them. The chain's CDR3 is CASSLDGNEQFF. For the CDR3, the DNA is TGTGCCAGCAGCTTGGACGGGAATGAGCAGTTCTTC. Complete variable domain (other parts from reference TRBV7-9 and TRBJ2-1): DTGVSQNPRHKITKRGQNVTFRCDPISEHNRLYWYRQTLGQGPEFLTYFQNEAQLEKSRLLSDRFSAERPKGSFSTLEIQRTEQGDSAMYLCASSLDGNEQFFGPGTRLTVL.

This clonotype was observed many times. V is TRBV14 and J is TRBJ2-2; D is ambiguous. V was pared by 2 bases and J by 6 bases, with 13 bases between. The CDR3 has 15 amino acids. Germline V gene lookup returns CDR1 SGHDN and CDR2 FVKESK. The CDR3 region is CASSQMESPAGELFF. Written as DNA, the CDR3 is TGTGCCAGCAGCCAAATGGAATCACCCGCCGGGGAGCTGTTTTTT.

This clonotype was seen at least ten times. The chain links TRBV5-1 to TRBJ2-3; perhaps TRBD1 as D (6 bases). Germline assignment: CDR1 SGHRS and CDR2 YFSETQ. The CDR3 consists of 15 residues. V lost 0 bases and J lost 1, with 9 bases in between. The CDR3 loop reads CASSLGYRGTDTQYF. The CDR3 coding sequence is TGCGCCAGCAGCTTGGGCTACAGGGGCACAGATACGCAGTATTTT.

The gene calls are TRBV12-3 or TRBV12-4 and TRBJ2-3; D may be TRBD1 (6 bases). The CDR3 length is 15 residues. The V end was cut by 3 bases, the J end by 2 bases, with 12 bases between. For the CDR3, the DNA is TGTGCCAGCAGTTTTACACAGGGCCCCACAGATACGCAGTATTTT. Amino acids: CASSFTQGPTDTQYF.

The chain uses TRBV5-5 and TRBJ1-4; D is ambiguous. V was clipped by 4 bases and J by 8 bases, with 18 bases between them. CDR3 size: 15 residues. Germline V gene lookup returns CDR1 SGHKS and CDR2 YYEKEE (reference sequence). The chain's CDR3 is CASSPTGKEVEKLFF. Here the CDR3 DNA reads TGTGCCAGCAGCCCCACGGGGAAGGAAGTCGAAAAACTGTTTTTT.

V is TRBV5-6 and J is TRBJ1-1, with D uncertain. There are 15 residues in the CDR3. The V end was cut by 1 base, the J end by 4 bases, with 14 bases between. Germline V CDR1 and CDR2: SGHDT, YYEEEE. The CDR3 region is CASSLLHRVGTEAFF. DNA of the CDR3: TGTGCCAGCAGCTTGCTTCACCGGGTGGGCACTGAAGCTTTCTTT.

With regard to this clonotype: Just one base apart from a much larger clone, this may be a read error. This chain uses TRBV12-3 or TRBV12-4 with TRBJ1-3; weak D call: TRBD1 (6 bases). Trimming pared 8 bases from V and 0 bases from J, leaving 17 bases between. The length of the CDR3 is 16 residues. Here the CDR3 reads CASPDSRGDSGNTIYF. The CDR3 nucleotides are TGTGCCAGCCCCGACTCCAGGGGCGACTCTGGAAACACCATATATTTT.

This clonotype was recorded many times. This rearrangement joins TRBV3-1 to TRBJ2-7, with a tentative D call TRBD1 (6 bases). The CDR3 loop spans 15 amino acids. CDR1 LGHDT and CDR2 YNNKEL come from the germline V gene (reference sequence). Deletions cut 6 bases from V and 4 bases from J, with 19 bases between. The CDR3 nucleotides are TGTGCCAGCAGTCCCGGGACACGGGATAGATACGAGCAGTACTTC. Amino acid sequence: CASSPGTRDRYEQYF.

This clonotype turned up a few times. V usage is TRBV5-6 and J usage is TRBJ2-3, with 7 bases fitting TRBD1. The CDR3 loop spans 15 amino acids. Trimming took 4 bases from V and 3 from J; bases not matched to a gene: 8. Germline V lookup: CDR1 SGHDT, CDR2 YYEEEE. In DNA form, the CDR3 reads TGTGCCAGCAGCCACGACAGGGTCCTTACAGATACGCAGTATTTT. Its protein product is CASSHDRVLTDTQYF.

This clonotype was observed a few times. The CDR3 nucleotides are TGTGCCAGCAGTTTATTGCATGAAGAGACCCAGTACTTC. It encodes CASSLLHEETQYF. The V and J genes are TRBV28 and TRBJ2-5; D remains ambiguous. Per germline, CDR1 MDHEN and CDR2 SYDVKM. The CDR3 contains 13 residues. Trimming pared 1 base from V and 3 bases from J, leaving 6 bases between.